Listed below are T cell receptor beta chains from one sample, sequenced in a study of OX40 agonist ivuxolimab in advanced cancers. Sequencing was performed with immunoSEQ multiplex PCR; in TCRdb, only in-frame clones are kept and a portion is missing. The sample includes some 25,000 clones, 65% to 90% of them seen just once. The sample in question was CD4+ or CD8+ T cells sorted from blood, obtained in a trial of the OX40 agonist ivuxolimab. Receptors were obtained from an adult with an advanced solid tumor such as melanoma, head and neck, liver or kidney cancer. Both conserved end residues are trimmed from each CDR3.

>TRBJ1-1|TRBV19
ASRTTGYTEAF
>TRBJ1-6|TRBV2
ASRKTERGGSPLH
>TRBJ1-3|TRBV28
ASSQWGFSGNTIY
>TRBJ2-3|TRBV9
ASSVAGLAGGGTDTQY
>TRBJ2-2|TRBV7-2
ASSLTSATGELF
>TRBJ2-1|TRBV5-4
ASSYPGDWNEQF
>TRBJ2-5|TRBV5-1
ASSDSSGDARWTQY
>TRBJ1-1|TRBV28
ASRTLRGDTEAF
>TRBJ1-3|TRBV7-9
ASSSRTERTGQGNTIY
>TRBJ2-7|TRBV7-2
ASSLDSSYEQY
>TRBJ2-7|TRBV6-5
ASSYSRVTGYEQY
>TRBJ2-3|TRBV9
ASSVGPAGGSTDTQY
>TRBJ1-4|TRBV7-8
ASRLRGLGEKLF
>TRBJ2-5|TRBV4-1
ASSQEGSRGEETQY
>TRBJ2-7|TRBV6-5
ASSYSADRGAYEQY
>TRBJ2-7|TRBV5-1
ASSPAGAEQY
>TRBJ2-6|TRBV29-1
SVRQGLGSGANVLT
>TRBJ2-1|TRBV6-6
ASSYVDGALNEQF
>TRBJ2-1|TRBV29-1
SVGTGMSEQF
>TRBJ1-2|TRBV20-1
SARDQNGYT
>TRBJ2-2|TRBV7-8
ASSPWTGGAVSGELF
>TRBJ2-1|TRBV5-1
ASSLSGPNNEQF
>TRBJ2-1|TRBV2
ASSRTSGSPHEQF
>TRBJ2-5|TRBV19
ATAPEDRQETQY
>TRBJ2-1|TRBV19
ASSTRTSGSHYNEQF
>TRBJ1-6|TRBV27
ASSQGYNSPLH
>TRBJ2-3|TRBV7-8
ASSLATSTDTQY
>TRBJ1-3|TRBV2
ASSARTPGNTIY
>TRBJ1-5|TRBV4-1
ASSQVNDQPQH
>TRBJ1-2|TRBV7-9
ASSLQGSGYT
>TRBJ1-6|TRBV9
ASSEGQGAYSPLH
>TRBJ1-1|TRBV6-5
ASSLQAAWPEAF
>TRBJ2-1|TRBV6-5
ASRTGAPEQF
>TRBJ2-7|TRBV2
ASSGPGTTKYEQY
>TRBJ1-2|TRBV9
VSSTSRDRGGHGYT
>TRBJ1-2|TRBV4-1
ASSQEPQGYGYGYT
>TRBJ2-3|TRBV25-1
ASSVGHDTQY
>TRBJ1-1|TRBV10-3
AISAVSYTMNTEAF
>TRBJ1-5|TRBV7-9
ASSLGAAGHSNQPQH
>TRBJ2-5|TRBV5-1
ASSLAPGTSQETQY
>TRBJ2-7|TRBV30
AWSVGRGAYEQY
>TRBJ2-2|TRBV7-2
ASSLVAGTRAGELF
>TRBJ1-1|TRBV11-2
ASSLRVAEAF
>NA|TRBV7-9
ASSPKTSRVEQY
>TRBJ2-3|TRBV5-6
ASSLGGRGTDTQY
>TRBJ2-7|TRBV29-1
SVAKGEVEQY
>TRBJ1-4|TRBV4-3
ASSGTAFNEKLF
>TRBJ2-6|TRBV4-3
ASSHLSGTGSTGANVLT
>TRBJ1-2|TRBV28
ASSLGGVGT
>TRBJ2-1|TRBV9
ASSVPGGINEQF
>TRBJ1-1|TRBV4-1
ASSQDRGMNTEAF
>TRBJ2-1|TRBV2
ASSEKIEQF